Below are 15 T cell receptor beta chains sequenced from a single sample in a study of cytomegalovirus exposure and HLA in healthy donors. The PCR employed 60 Vbeta primers together with 13 Jbeta primers. The table came from immunoSEQ multiplex PCR; TCRdb's copy has only in-frame clones and leaves some out. This sample's table reports 140,000 to 150,000 clones. The sample was PBMCs. The receptor set was obtained from a male donor in good health and CMV-seronegative.

The chain has TRBV5-6 and TRBJ1-4; D is uncertain. This CDR3 is 15 amino acids long. Germline values: CDR1 SGHDT, CDR2 YYEEEE. The V end lost 4 bases, the J end lost 11 bases, and 21 bases lay between the germline ends. The CDR3 region has the DNA TGTGCCAGCAGCCAAACGGGGAGGGTGACGGAGAAACTGTTTTTT. Translation gives CASSQTGRVTEKLFF.

This chain joins TRBV5-4 and TRBJ2-3; the D is unclear. The germline V gene has CDR1 SGHNT and CDR2 YYREEE (reference sequence). V shed 3 bases and J shed 4 bases, with 3 bases lying between them. This CDR3 comprises 11 residues. The CDR3 region is CASSSADTQYF. CDR3 coding DNA: TGTGCCAGCAGCTCGGCAGATACGCAGTATTTT.

The chain joins TRBV30 to TRBJ1-2; 7 bases fit TRBD1. The CDR3 spans 13 residues. Germline values: CDR1 GTSNPN, CDR2 SVGIG (reference sequence). Trimming at V came to 2 bases and at J to 3 bases, leaving 3 bases not matched to a gene. Here the CDR3 DNA reads TGTGCCTGGAGTAGGGGGCCTGACTATGGCTACACCTTC. Residues: CAWSRGPDYGYTF. The full variable domain, in which reference TRBV30 and TRBJ1-2 provide the parts outside the CDR3, is SQTIHQWPATLVQPVGSPLSLECTVEGTSNPNLYWYRQAAGRGLQLLFYSVGIGQISSEVPQNLSASRPQDRQFILSSKKLLLSDSGFYLCAWSRGPDYGYTFGSGTRLTVV.

The DNA of the CDR3 is TGTGCCAGCAGTCTACAGGTCTCGGGCAATCAGCCCCAGCATTTT. It encodes CASSLQVSGNQPQHF. The chain uses TRBV6-5 and TRBJ1-5, with D maybe TRBD1 (5 bases). The V and J ends lost 5 bases and 2 bases respectively, with 13 bases between them. The CDR3 length is 15 residues. Germline V gene lookup returns CDR1 MNHEY and CDR2 SVGAGI.

CDR3 sequence (DNA): TGTGCCAGTAGTTCGACAGACACAGATACGCAGTATTTT. Protein: CASSSTDTDTQYF. The chain is built from TRBV19 and TRBJ2-3, with D perhaps matching TRBD1 (5 bases). The CDR3 length is 13 residues. In germline, CDR1 is LNHDA, CDR2 SQIVND (reference sequence). V was clipped by 5 bases and J by 2 bases, with 8 bases between them.

The chain couples TRBV6-5 to TRBJ2-2, with TRBD2 matching over 7 bases. The trim removed 2 bases at V and 0 bases at J, leaving 3 bases unmatched. The CDR3 is made up of 16 amino acids. The germline CDR1 and CDR2 sequences are MNHEY and SVGAGI. The CDR3 region has the DNA TGTGCCAGCAGTTACCGACGGGGGGCGAACACCGGGGAGCTGTTTTTT. Translated, it gives CASSYRRGANTGELFF.

This chain connects TRBV5-6 to TRBJ2-7, with 9 bases lining up with TRBD2. Germline-derived CDR1 and CDR2 are SGHDT and YYEEEE. Trimming at V came to 6 bases and at J to 2 bases, leaving 15 bases not matched to a gene. The CDR3 length is 17 residues. CDR3: CASTDDYASSGTYEQYF. The CDR3 region has the DNA TGTGCCAGCACCGATGATTATGCCTCTAGCGGGACCTACGAGCAGTACTTC.

The chain links TRBV27 to TRBJ2-1; 8 positions match TRBD1. Germline V lookup: CDR1 MNHEY, CDR2 SMNVEV (reference sequence). This CDR3 has 16 amino acids. The V and J ends lost 6 bases and 7 bases, in that order; junction bases with no gene match: 14. CDR3 sequence reads: CASRTGQVNSRNEQFF. CDR3 in DNA: TGTGCCAGCAGAACGGGACAGGTGAATAGTAGGAATGAGCAGTTCTTC.

The chain employs TRBV7-9 and TRBJ2-7, with D unresolved. CDR1 and CDR2 from the germline V gene are SEHNR and FQNEAQ (reference sequence). This CDR3 has 17 amino acids. V lost 1 base to trimming and J lost 5 bases, with 21 bases between them. Here the CDR3 reads CASSLGGVPYPWDEQYF. Written as DNA, the CDR3 is TGTGCCAGCAGCTTAGGTGGAGTTCCCTACCCTTGGGACGAGCAGTACTTC.

The chain is built from TRBV27 and TRBJ2-7; perhaps TRBD1 as D (5 bases). Germline loops: CDR1 MNHEY, CDR2 SMNVEV (reference sequence). The germline V and J ends were trimmed by 2 bases and 4 bases, with 9 bases remaining between them. The CDR3 is 13 amino acids. CDR3 sequence: CASSLVGPYEQYF. CDR3 DNA sequence: TGTGCCAGCAGTTTAGTGGGGCCATACGAGCAGTACTTC.

The CDR3 DNA sequence: TGTGCCAGCAGCTCAGGTGGCGGGGAAGAGACCCAGTACTTC. It is translated as CASSSGGGEETQYF. V and J are TRBV11-3 and TRBJ2-5; perhaps TRBD2 as D (6 bases). The germline V gene has CDR1 SGHNT and CDR2 YENEEA. Deletions cut 4 bases from V and 3 bases from J, with 12 bases between. CDR3 length: 14 residues.

The V gene is TRBV19, the J gene TRBJ1-5; TRBD1 agrees at 7 bases. Germline V gives CDR1 LNHDA, CDR2 SQIVND (reference sequence). The CDR3 spans 15 residues. V lost 7 bases to trimming and J lost 5 bases; unmatched junction nucleotides: 11. The CDR3 sequence: CASKGGWGFYQPQHF. CDR3 DNA sequence: TGTGCCAGTAAAGGGGGCTGGGGCTTTTATCAGCCCCAGCATTTT.

Here the CDR3 reads CASSDRGHEQYF. For the CDR3, the DNA is TGTGCCAGCTCAGACAGGGGGCACGAGCAGTACTTC. The V call is TRBV18, the J call TRBJ2-7; 10 bases agree with TRBD1. Germline CDR1 KGHSH, CDR2 LQKENI. With 5 bases clipped from V and 5 bases from J, the junction kept 0 bases outside the gene matches. The CDR3 is 12 residues long.

The rearrangement uses TRBV30 and TRBJ2-1; D not resolved. The CDR3 spans 11 residues. V gave up 1 base and J gave up 6 bases, with 4 bases separating them. The germline V gene encodes CDR1 GTSNPN and CDR2 SVGIG (reference sequence). The DNA of the CDR3 is TGTGCCTGGAGTGGGAGCAATGAGCAGTTCTTC. This encodes CAWSGSNEQFF.

This chain connects TRBV29-1 to TRBJ1-2, with D possibly being TRBD1 (6 bases). The CDR3 totals 13 residues. With 3 bases removed from V and 6 bases from J, the gap between germline ends came to 14 bases. Germline lookup yields CDR1 SQVTM and CDR2 ANQGSEA. The CDR3 here is CSVDPGPGDGYTF. In DNA form, the CDR3 reads TGCAGCGTTGATCCAGGGCCAGGGGATGGCTACACCTTC.